The sequence of this T cell receptor (beta chain) was determined in a study of cytomegalovirus exposure and HLA in healthy donors. With 60 Vbeta and 13 Jbeta primers, the PCR was carried out. In the original workflow: A later analysis counted some 87 million unique TCR beta chains, around 10 million shared. Sequencing was performed with immunoSEQ multiplex PCR; in TCRdb, only in-frame clones are kept and a portion is missing. From that table come the V and J calls and clone size; the DNA was used to work out D and trimming. Here the sample spans some 250,000 clones, around 81% being singletons. This TCR derives from a woman in her sixties in good health and CMV-seropositive. Sequencing input: PBMCs.

In nucleotides, the CDR3 is TGCGCCAGCAGCTTCGGGACAGGGACTCAGCCCCAGCATTTT. Encoded protein: CASSFGTGTQPQHF. This sequence joins TRBV5-1 and TRBJ1-5, with 9 bases that match TRBD1. This CDR3 region has 14 residues. V lost 2 bases and J lost 6; bases outside the gene matches: 3. Germline CDR1 is SGHRS and CDR2 is YFSETQ.